This T cell receptor beta chain comes out of a study of blood T cell repertoires in COVID-19 (dated by TCRdb to the early 2020s). About the study as a whole: Recovered participants in ImmuneRACE Cohort 3 were defined by two consecutive negative NP/OP PCR tests, clearance by a healthcare professional, or resolution of symptoms. The collaborator samples originated in the United States, Italy and Spain and spanned the acute and convalescent phases of COVID-19. The sample metadata nearly always contained a de-identified subject ID, COVID-19 status, age in years and sex. The repertoires were released in a freely available public database meant as a resource for research on the immune response to SARS-CoV-2. The material from the prospective study consisted of cDNA or gDNA derived from T cells, B-cell-depleted T cells, or PBMCs. Where HLA class I and class II types were available, the types were taken from metadata supplied by the sample provider, not from assay-based typing. The dataset comprised deeply sampled blood TCRbeta repertoires from subjects exposed to, actively infected with, or recovered from COVID-19. Samples were obtained from the ongoing ImmuneRACE study (first 160 participants) and from 1,254 subjects provided by 6 global collaborators. General conclusions and limits of the study: Clinical and demographic metadata were provided uncurated, with the amount varying by source and participant.

V loses 3 bases of germline sequence and J loses 5 bases, and the interval between the two ends is 11 bases. CDR1 and CDR2, per the germline V gene, are KGHSH and LQKENI. The CDR3 starts with the cysteine, ends with the phenylalanine, and has 14 residues. The read is trimmed to its CDR3 DNA, 42 bases read in frame from base 1. On this clone itself: The specificity of this receptor is unknown. There are no base qualities to consult, and no much larger clone falls within one base.

In the prospective study, participants were roughly 18 to 100 years old, resided in 24 geographic areas of the United States, and were enrolled through a virtual design. To assign participants to cohorts, the prospective study relied on clinical history that participants themselves reported in a screening survey and a study questionnaire. Each participant in the prospective study had whole blood, serum and a nasopharyngeal or oropharyngeal swab collected by mobile phlebotomists. Over a roughly 2-month period, participants in the prospective study had the option of providing additional blood draws and questionnaires. Blood samples from the prospective study were shipped frozen or at room temperature prior to DNA extraction. The immunoSEQ Assay, a bias-controlled multiplex PCR, was used to amplify TCRbeta CDR3 regions from genomic DNA. As for how the authors treated the data: The number of nucleated cells in each sample was estimated from the amplification of reference gene primers within the assay. To quantify the absolute abundance of each unique TCRbeta CDR3 rearrangement, sequence reads were collapsed and filtered. For each sample, productive Simpson clonality was calculated as the square root of Simpson's diversity index across productive rearrangements. Imported from immuneACCESS, the table was reduced by TCRdb to in-frame sequences with V and J called. These copies leave out some clones; in studies compared against another copy, an unresolved V gene accounts for under half, and the cause of the remainder is not known. D and trimming come from the DNA, and the V and J calls and clone size come from that table. This sample is represented by under 200,000 clones; about 80% of them were singletons. The ten top clones hold about 20% of the sample.

Sequenced input: PBMCs or T cells enriched from blood (not recorded which). Here the chain combines TRBV18 and TRBJ2-4; TRBD2 is perhaps the D gene, given 5 matching bases. This clonotype was obtained from a woman aged 70-85 years in a cohort exposed to, infected with or recovered from COVID-19 (not recorded which). The DNA reads TGTGCCAGCTCACCGAGGACGAGGGAAAACATTCAGTACTTC. Its protein product is CASSPRTRENIQYF.